Presented here are 11 T cell receptor beta chains from one specimen sequenced in a study of blood T cell repertoires in COVID-19. The protocol was immunoSEQ multiplex PCR, while the TCRdb copy is restricted to in-frame clones and leaves out a portion. The sample consists of about 31,000 clones, approximately 91% of them appearing once. Sequencing was done on a sample of peripheral blood. The receptors originated from a human donor in a cohort sampled during active COVID-19.

The chain is built from TRBV7-9 and TRBJ2-1, with 8 bases matching TRBD2. Germline V gives CDR1 SEHNR, CDR2 FQNEAQ (reference sequence). The CDR3 contains 15 residues. V shed 6 bases and J 5 bases; nucleotides not matched to a gene: 9. CDR3 sequence: CASSREGLLNNEQFF. DNA of the CDR3: TGTGCCAGCAGTCGGGAGGGCCTACTGAACAATGAGCAGTTCTTC. The whole variable domain, remainder taken from reference TRBV7-9 and TRBJ2-1, is DTGVSQNPRHKITKRGQNVTFRCDPISEHNRLYWYRQTLGQGPEFLTYFQNEAQLEKSRLLSDRFSAERPKGSFSTLEIQRTEQGDSAMYLCASSREGLLNNEQFFGPGTRLTVL.

This rearrangement joins TRBV3-1 (or the pseudogene TRBV3-2) to TRBJ2-1; weak D call: TRBD2 (6 bases). The CDR3 extends over 15 amino acids. Looked up from germline, CDR1 is LGHDT and CDR2 is YNNKEL (reference sequence). V lost 0 bases and J lost 9, with 15 bases in between. CDR3 nucleotides: TGTGCCAGCAGCCAAGAGAGCGGGCCTATGGGTGAGCAGTTCTTC. Protein sequence: CASSQESGPMGEQFF.

V usage is TRBV9 and J usage is TRBJ1-1; 9 positions agree with TRBD1. This CDR3 comprises 17 residues. Germline trimming cut 3 bases from V and 4 bases from J; bases unmatched to any gene: 13. Per germline, CDR1 SGDLS and CDR2 YYNGEE. The CDR3 region has the DNA TGTGCCAGCAGCGCTAGTAGGGGGGACAGGGTTAGCACTGAAGCTTTCTTT. As protein: CASSASRGDRVSTEAFF.

The chain carries TRBV6-6 and TRBJ2-2, with D perhaps matching TRBD1 (6 bases). Germline assignment: CDR1 MNHNY and CDR2 SVGAGI (reference sequence). Trimming removed 4 bases at V and 4 bases at J, with 7 bases between. The CDR3 is 13 amino acids. CDR3 nucleotides: TGTGCCAGCAGTTTGGACAGCACCGGGGAGCTGTTTTTT. Translation: CASSLDSTGELFF.

V usage is TRBV29-1 and J usage is TRBJ1-3; D is possibly TRBD1 (5 bases). Germline CDR1 reads SQVTM; CDR2 reads ANQGSEA. The CDR3 length is 11 residues. Trimming removed 6 bases from V and 6 bases from J, with 9 bases in between. This CDR3 is CSVGEVNTIYF. The CDR3 DNA sequence: TGCAGCGTGGGGGAGGTAAACACCATATATTTT.

This CDR3 reads CASSLPPGGNTIYF. The DNA of the CDR3 is TGTGCCAGCAGTTTACCCCCAGGGGGAAACACCATATATTTT. This chain links TRBV28 with TRBJ1-3, with D possibly being TRBD1 (5 bases). CDR1 is MDHEN, CDR2 SYDVKM, per germline. Trimming stripped 2 bases from V and 4 bases from J, with 9 bases between. The CDR3 loop spans 14 amino acids.

V is TRBV18 and J is TRBJ2-7; 9 nucleotides agree with TRBD1. The germline CDR1 and CDR2 sequences are KGHSH and LQKENI. This CDR3 spans 15 amino acids. Trimming took 6 bases from V and 4 from J; bases not matched to a gene: 10. The CDR3 is CASSPSPDRGYEQYV. In DNA, the CDR3 is TGTGCCAGCTCTCCAAGCCCGGACAGGGGTTACGAGCAGTACGTC.

This chain uses TRBV5-1 with TRBJ1-4; D uncertain. This CDR3 is 14 amino acids long. The V gene lost 0 bases and the J gene lost 6 bases, with 9 bases spanning the gap. The V gene's germline CDR1 is SGHRS and CDR2 YFSETQ. In DNA form, the CDR3 reads TGCGCCAGCAGCTTGGGGAGGTTGGATGAAAAACTGTTTTTT. It encodes CASSLGRLDEKLFF.

The V call is TRBV11-1, the J call TRBJ2-7; D perhaps matches TRBD1 (7 bases). Germline CDR1 is SGHAT and CDR2 is FQDESV (reference sequence). This CDR3 comprises 12 residues. Deletions cut 5 bases from V and 6 bases from J, with 11 bases between. DNA of the CDR3: TGTGCCAGCAGCACTCAGGGGGGCGAGCAGTACGTC. Amino acid sequence: CASSTQGGEQYV.

The chain joins TRBV2 to TRBJ1-1; perhaps TRBD1 as D (5 bases). CDR3 length: 15 residues. In germline, CDR1 is SNHLY, CDR2 FYNNEI. Trimming took off 2 bases at V and 1 base at J, with 11 bases between the two ends. Here the CDR3 reads CASSEQGLRNTEAFF. The CDR3 DNA sequence: TGTGCCAGCAGTGAACAGGGACTTCGGAACACTGAAGCTTTCTTT.

This clone was recorded once. The chain recombines TRBV7-2 with TRBJ2-1; TRBD1 might be the D (6 bases). CDR3 length: 14 amino acids. The germline V gene has CDR1 SGHTA and CDR2 FQGNSA. Trimming shortened V by 7 bases and J by 1 base, and 11 bases separated the two germline ends. CDR3 DNA: TGTGCCAGCACTACAGGGTTGTCCTACAATGAGCAGTTCTTC. Amino acids: CASTTGLSYNEQFF.